This T cell receptor (beta chain) derives from a study of OX40 agonist ivuxolimab in advanced cancers. Notes on the research overall: Ivuxolimab was a fully human IgG2 agonistic monoclonal antibody targeting the costimulatory receptor OX40 (CD134). Intravenous ivuxolimab was administered to patients every 2 weeks at six dose levels: 0.01, 0.1, 0.3, 1.5, 3 and 10 mg/kg. Of the roughly 52 dose-escalation patients, hepatocellular carcinoma was present in 19, melanoma in roughly 15, renal cell carcinoma in 9 and head and neck cancer in 9. The dose-escalation cohort was almost 85% male with a mean age of roughly 62 years, ranging from about 20 to 80. Prior anti-PD-1, anti-PD-L1 or anti-CTLA-4 therapy was permitted, and checkpoint inhibitors had been received by approximately 39% of dose-escalation patients. Three dose-escalation patients achieved partial responses, one with hepatocellular carcinoma and two with cutaneous melanoma. The purpose of peripheral TCRbeta sequencing was to test whether ivuxolimab changed TCR sequence diversity and led to clonal T-cell expansion. The paper reports the monotherapy dose-escalation portion (N ≈ 52 patients) of the phase I ivuxolimab trial. What the study reported, not specific to this receptor: After ivuxolimab, expanded clones were on average more numerous among CD8+ T cells than among CD4+ T cells. In partial responders in the 0.1-3.0 mg/kg groups, normalized peripheral clonal expansion was found to be among the lowest, especially among CD8+ T cells. Low levels of normalized T-cell clonal expansion were also seen in some patients who did not respond. The antigen specificity of the peripheral T cells that underwent clonal expansion was not determined. At doses from 0.1 to 3.0 mg/kg, clonal expansion was seen in both CD4+ and CD8+ blood T cells between baseline and week 6.

Patients with a history of autoimmune disease or receiving systemic immunosuppression were excluded from the trial. Peripheral blood for TCR sequencing was collected from all dose cohorts at baseline, on cycle 4 day 1, and on cycle 7 day 1. The samples were drawn from a first-in-human, open-label, multicenter phase I dose-escalation trial of ivuxolimab. The trial enrolled adults with locally advanced or metastatic head and neck squamous cell, hepatocellular, melanoma or renal cell carcinoma. Before TCR sequencing, CD4+ T cells and CD8+ T cells were sorted from peripheral blood as separate populations. This clone was observed a handful of times. Its antigen remains unidentified. No per-base quality is available; no much larger clone lies one base away. Including cysteine and phenylalanine, the CDR3 has 11 amino acids. Of all the DNA, just the CDR3 is kept, 33 bases in frame from base 1. The junction shows trimming of 6 bases on V and 7 bases on J, plus 10 bases between the germline ends. CDR1 and CDR2, per the germline V gene (reference sequence), are MNHEY and SMNVEV.

Genomic DNA was extracted from sorted cells for sequencing of the TCRbeta CDR3 region. The immunoSEQ Assay was used for sequencing of TCRbeta CDR3 regions. Not all clones reach the TCRdb copy of this immuneACCESS table, which keeps in-frame sequences only. Checked studies attribute under half of the gap to unresolved V genes and leave the rest unexplained. For this sample the table gives roughly 40,000 clones, of which approximately 80% were detected only once. The ten top clones hold approximately 23% of the sample. The material was CD4+ or CD8+ T cells sorted from blood, obtained in a trial of the OX40 agonist ivuxolimab. The clonotype originates from an adult with an advanced solid tumor such as melanoma, head and neck, liver or kidney cancer. The rearranged segments are TRBV27 and TRBJ2-7; the D gene is perhaps TRBD1, on 6 matching bases. The bases read TGTGCCAGCAGCCTTCAGGGGGAGCAGTACTTC. The encoded protein is CASSLQGEQYF.